This TCR beta chain stems from a study of blood T cells in healthy people across ages. Regarding the study as a whole: Aged donors had fewer naive CD4+ cells and lower diversity than long-lived donors. Roughly linear age-related decline in beta diversity appeared, significant by age about 40.

Using a J-beta primer mix together with a sample-barcoded 5' primer, a second PCR was run for about 6 to 11 cycles. Carrying 12 random nucleotides, a template-switch adaptor labeled each individual cDNA molecule. TCRdb analysed the 5' RACE reads with MiXCR anew, one entry per CDR3 protein. The sample shows 700,000 to 800,000 distinct CDR3 sequences, roughly 45% of them seen only once. The donors, aged about 6 to 100, were healthy Caucasians from Russia. V lost 1 base and J lost 5, with 14 bases in between. The V gene's germline CDR1 is LGHDT and CDR2 YNNKEL (reference sequence). The CDR3 covers 15 residues. This clonotype has a handful of counts. Its specificity is unknown.

The clonotype comes from a woman aged 55-69 years in good health. V is TRBV3-1 and J is TRBJ1-2; a weak D match, TRBD1 (5 bases). The material sequenced was blood. The CDR3 is CASSQVGVQAYGYTF. CDR3 in DNA: TGTGCCAGCAGCCAAGTCGGCGTACAGGCATATGGCTACACCTTC. Full variable domain (remainder filled in from reference TRBV3-1 and TRBJ1-2): DTAVSQTPKYLVTQMGNDKSIKCEQNLGHDTMYWYKQDSKKFLKIMFSYNNKELIINETVPNRFSPKSPDKAHLNLHINSLELGDSAVYFCASSQVGVQAYGYTFGSGTRLTVV.